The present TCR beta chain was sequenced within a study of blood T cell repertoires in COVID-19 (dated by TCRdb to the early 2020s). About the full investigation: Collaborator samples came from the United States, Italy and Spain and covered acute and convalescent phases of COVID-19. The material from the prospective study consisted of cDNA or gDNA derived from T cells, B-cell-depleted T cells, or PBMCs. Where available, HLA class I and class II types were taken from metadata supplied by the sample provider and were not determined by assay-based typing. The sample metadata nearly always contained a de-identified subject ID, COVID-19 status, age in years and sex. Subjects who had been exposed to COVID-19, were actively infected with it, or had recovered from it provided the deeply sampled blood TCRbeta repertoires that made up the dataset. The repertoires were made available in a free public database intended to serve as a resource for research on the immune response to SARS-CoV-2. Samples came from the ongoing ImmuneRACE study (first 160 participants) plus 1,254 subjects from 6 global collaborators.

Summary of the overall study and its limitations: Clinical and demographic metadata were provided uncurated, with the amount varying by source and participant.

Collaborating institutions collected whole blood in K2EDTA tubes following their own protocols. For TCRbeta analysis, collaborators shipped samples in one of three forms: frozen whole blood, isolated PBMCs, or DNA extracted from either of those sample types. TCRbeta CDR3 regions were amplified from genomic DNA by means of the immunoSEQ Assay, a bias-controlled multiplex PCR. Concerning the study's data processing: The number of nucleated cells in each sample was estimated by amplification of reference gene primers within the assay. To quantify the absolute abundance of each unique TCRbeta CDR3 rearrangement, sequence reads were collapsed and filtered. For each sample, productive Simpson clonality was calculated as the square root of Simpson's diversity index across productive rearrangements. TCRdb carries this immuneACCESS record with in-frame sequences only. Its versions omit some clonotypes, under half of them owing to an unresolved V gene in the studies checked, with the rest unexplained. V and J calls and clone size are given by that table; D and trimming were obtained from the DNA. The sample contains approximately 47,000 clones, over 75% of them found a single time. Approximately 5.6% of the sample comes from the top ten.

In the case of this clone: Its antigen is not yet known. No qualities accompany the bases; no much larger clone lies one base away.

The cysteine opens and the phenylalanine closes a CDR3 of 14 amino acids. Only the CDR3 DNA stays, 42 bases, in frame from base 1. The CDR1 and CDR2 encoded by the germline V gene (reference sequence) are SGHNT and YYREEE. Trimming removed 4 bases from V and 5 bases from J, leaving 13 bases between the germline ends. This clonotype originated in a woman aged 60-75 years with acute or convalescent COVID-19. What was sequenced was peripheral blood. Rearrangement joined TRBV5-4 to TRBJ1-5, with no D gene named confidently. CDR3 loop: CASSEGGRYQPQHF. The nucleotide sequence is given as TGTGCCAGCAGCGAGGGCGGAAGGTATCAGCCCCAGCATTTT.